The sequence of this TCR beta chain was determined in a study of tumor and adjacent non-tumor tissue in lung cancer. The template was RNA from unsorted bulk tissue. With regard to this clonotype: What it binds is unknown. One end of the junction fails to match germline, which may point to a read error.

Study outcomes and limitations: Tumor repertoires had a smaller top 100 clone share than normal lung.

The library came from three nested PCR rounds adapted from ARM-PCR protocols. In TCRdb, the multiplex PCR reads were re-called with MiXCR into one record per CDR3 protein. The sample has 200,000 to 250,000 distinct CDR3 sequences; about two thirds are singletons. Per germline, CDR1 MNHNS and CDR2 SASEGT. The CDR3 contains 15 residues. Material: lung tumor tissue. V gene TRBV6-1 combines with J gene TRBJ1-4, with D tentatively TRBD1 (6 bases). The receptor was derived from a man aged 55 to 70 with non-small cell lung cancer. The CDR3 loop is CVSRAYRVTNEKLFF. CDR3 in DNA: TGTGTCAGCAGAGCGTACAGGGTGACTAATGAAAAACTTTTTTTT.